A selection of T cell receptor beta chains follows, all from one sample in a study of blood T cell repertoires in COVID-19. Only in-frame clones appear in the TCRdb table, and some are missing; sequencing was by immunoSEQ multiplex PCR. The sample lists roughly 80,000 clones, around 88% occurring once. Sequencing was carried out using peripheral blood. The receptor source for this set is a woman of 80 years or more with active or convalescent COVID-19. The CDR3 runs from the conserved cysteine through the conserved F or W. A D gene is named only where the DNA matches it firmly. Clone size is not always given. Where it is, it says once, few, many or a class for expanded clones.

V	D	size	J	DNA	CDR3
TRBV28	TRBD2	NA	TRBJ2-1	TGTGCCAGCAGTTTTTCTAGCGGGACGGATGAGCAGTTCTTC	CASSFSSGTDEQFF
TRBV28	NA	NA	TRBJ1-2	TGTGCCAGCAGTTTATCCCTCCAGGGTAATGGCTACACCTTC	CASSLSLQGNGYTF
TRBV28	TRBD1	NA	TRBJ1-1	TGTGCCAGCAGGTGGACAGGGAGGGTAACTGAAGCTTTCTTT	CASRWTGRVTEAFF
TRBV2	TRBD2	NA	TRBJ2-2	TGTGCCAGCAGGATTGGGACTAGCGGATACACCGGGGAGCTGTTTTTT	CASRIGTSGYTGELFF
TRBV5-8	TRBD1	few	TRBJ2-7	TGTGCCAGCAGCTCACTTAAGAGACAGGGCTACGAGCAGTACTTC	CASSSLKRQGYEQYF
TRBV25-1	TRBD1	NA	TRBJ1-2	TGTGCCAGCAGTAGGAACGACAGGGGTAACAATGGCTACACCTTC	CASSRNDRGNNGYTF
TRBV5-4	TRBD1	NA	TRBJ2-3	TGTGCCAGCAGCTTGGAGGGGGCGAAAGATACGCAGTATTTT	CASSLEGAKDTQYF
TRBV28	NA	NA	TRBJ1-3	TGTGCCAGCTTTAGATCTGGAAACACCATATATTTT	CASFRSGNTIYF
TRBV9	NA	NA	TRBJ2-5	TGTGCCAGCAGCGTGGGCAGGGGGGCGTTTGAGACCCAGTACTTC	CASSVGRGAFETQYF
TRBV28	TRBD1	few	TRBJ1-1	TGTGCCAGCAGGACAGGGGGTTTTTTGAACACTGAAGCTTTCTTT	CASRTGGFLNTEAFF
TRBV6-6	NA	NA	TRBJ2-3	TGTGCCAGCAGCCCCAATAGTGTTGTAGCGTATTTT	CASSPNSVVAYF
TRBV10-3	TRBD1	NA	TRBJ2-7	TGTGCCATCAGTGAGTCCCGGACAGGAGGTATTTACGAGCAGTACTTC	CAISESRTGGIYEQYF
TRBV5-5	TRBD2	NA	TRBJ2-3	TGTGCCAGCAGCACCATCCTGGGACTAGCGGGGGGGGCTACGCAGTATTTT	CASSTILGLAGGATQYF
TRBV2	NA	NA	TRBJ2-3	TGTGCCAGCAGTGTAGTCCCTCACACAGATACGCAGTATTTT	CASSVVPHTDTQYF
TRBV9	NA	NA	TRBJ2-1	TGTGCCAGCAGCGTAGGCGGGGGCCCCTACAATGAGCAGTTCTTC	CASSVGGGPYNEQFF
TRBV7-6	TRBD2	NA	TRBJ2-1	TGTGCCAGCAGCACGCTGACTAGCGGGGGGTTAGGTGAGCAGTTCTTC	CASSTLTSGGLGEQFF
TRBV6-2/TRBV6-3	TRBD2	NA	TRBJ2-3	TGTGCCAGCAGTTACTCGAGGGGGACTAGTCGAGATACGCAGTATTTT	CASSYSRGTSRDTQYF
TRBV9	TRBD2	NA	TRBJ2-2	TGTGCCAGCAGCGTCCGGGGTAGCGGGGGCCTAACCGGGGAGCTGTTTTTT	CASSVRGSGGLTGELFF
TRBV7-2	TRBD2	NA	TRBJ2-3	TGTGCCAGCAGCTCTAGCGGCCGCACAGATACGCAGTATTTT	CASSSSGRTDTQYF
TRBV6-2/TRBV6-3	TRBD2	NA	TRBJ2-5	TGTGCCAGCAGTCTGGGACTAGCGGCCTCTCAAGAGACCCAGTACTTC	CASSLGLAASQETQYF
TRBV28	NA	NA	TRBJ1-1	TGTGCCAGCAGTTCCCCCGGGAGGAACACTGAAGCTTTCTTT	CASSSPGRNTEAFF
TRBV15	NA	NA	TRBJ2-3	TGTGCCACCAGCCGATTACCCCGGGGCACAGATACGCAGTATTTT	CATSRLPRGTDTQYF
TRBV6-5	TRBD1	NA	TRBJ2-7	TGTGCCAGCACTCATCAGAGGGACAGGGTGAGCGAGCAGTACTTC	CASTHQRDRVSEQYF
TRBV18	NA	NA	TRBJ1-4	TGTGCCAGCTGGGCAGGGCCAACGGCAACTAATGAAAAACTGTTTTTT	CASWAGPTATNEKLFF
TRBV5-6	TRBD2	NA	TRBJ2-5	TGTGCCAGCGGGACTACTTTGGAGGAGACCCAGTACTTC	CASGTTLEETQYF
TRBV7-2	NA	NA	TRBJ1-5	TGTGCCAGCAGCATCCAGTCTAGCAATCAGCCCCAGCATTTT	CASSIQSSNQPQHF
TRBV7-3	NA	NA	TRBJ2-7	TGTGCCAGCAGCTTACTGGCGACATACGAGCAGTACTTC	CASSLLATYEQYF
TRBV18	NA	NA	TRBJ2-7	TGTGCCAGCTCACCAGGCAGGGCCTACGAGCAGTACTTC	CASSPGRAYEQYF
TRBV5-4	NA	NA	TRBJ2-3	TGTGCCAGCAGCTTGCAACTAAGCACAGATACGCAGTATTTT	CASSLQLSTDTQYF
TRBV7-2	TRBD1	NA	TRBJ2-1	TGTGCCAGCAGCTTGGAACGGACAGGGTTAAAGTTCTTC	CASSLERTGLKFF
TRBV7-2	NA	once	TRBJ2-5	TGTGCCAGCAGCTTAACTGGGGGCGAGGAGACCCAGTACTTC	CASSLTGGEETQYF
TRBV11-2	NA	NA	TRBJ2-1	TGTGCCAGCAGCTCCGATGCGACGTTTCCGGGGTTCTTC	CASSSDATFPGFF
TRBV6-5	NA	NA	TRBJ2-7	TGTGCCAGCGATGGGTGGGCCCTGTACTTC	CASDGWALYF
TRBV4-3	TRBD2	NA	TRBJ2-1	TGCGCCAGCAGCCAGACCGGGACTAGGATAAATGAGCAGTTCTTC	CASSQTGTRINEQFF
TRBV18	NA	NA	TRBJ2-4	TGTGCCAGCTCACCACCGGTGTTACTAGCCAAAAACATTCAGTACTTC	CASSPPVLLAKNIQYF
TRBV4-2	TRBD2	NA	TRBJ2-2	TGTGCCAGTCGCGGGGGACTAGCGGGGGAAAGCAACACCGGGGAGCTGTTTTTT	CASRGGLAGESNTGELFF
TRBV6-4	NA	once	TRBJ1-4	TGTGCCAGCAGTGAACAAGGGGTCCCTAATGAAAAACTGTTTTTT	CASSEQGVPNEKLFF
TRBV21-1	NA	NA	TRBJ2-1	TGTGCCAGCAGCACCCTACCCCAGCTAGCGGGAGGCCTAAATGAGCAGTTCTTC	CASSTLPQLAGGLNEQFF
TRBV7-8	TRBD1	few	TRBJ2-3	TGTGCCAGCAGCCCTGGACAGGGCCGAGATACGCAGTATTTT	CASSPGQGRDTQYF
TRBV20-1	TRBD2	NA	TRBJ2-1	TGCAGTGCCAGTGGACTAGCGGGACCCTTAGGGCCGACCTACAATGAGCAGTTCTTC	CSASGLAGPLGPTYNEQFF
TRBV28	NA	NA	TRBJ2-7	TGTGCCAGCAGCTCCGGGGGAGAGTGGGGCGAGCAGTACTTC	CASSSGGEWGEQYF
TRBV5-6	TRBD2	NA	TRBJ2-1	TGTGCCAGCAGCTCCGGACTAGCGGGGGGGCCCTATACCTACAATGAGCAGTTCTTC	CASSSGLAGGPYTYNEQFF
TRBV5-1	NA	NA	TRBJ2-1	TGCGCCAGCAGCCCAGTTCCCAGGGTCAACGAGCAGTTCTTC	CASSPVPRVNEQFF
TRBV30	NA	NA	TRBJ1-6	TGTGCCTGGAGCCTTGATATCGGGGGTTATAATTCACCCCTCCACTTT	CAWSLDIGGYNSPLHF
TRBV2	NA	NA	TRBJ1-3	TGTGCCAGCAGTGGTGAGGGAGGAAACACCATATATTTT	CASSGEGGNTIYF
TRBV2	NA	NA	TRBJ1-6	TGTGCCAGCAGTGAACTGGGGGCCGTATCTTCACCCCTCCACTTT	CASSELGAVSSPLHF
TRBV7-2	TRBD2	few	TRBJ2-3	TGTGCCAGCAGCGAATGGACTAGCGGGGGTCGGGATACGCAGTATTTT	CASSEWTSGGRDTQYF
TRBV7-2	TRBD1	NA	TRBJ1-1	TGTGCCAGCAGCCAACAGGGGGCTGTGAACACTGAAGCTTTCTTT	CASSQQGAVNTEAFF
TRBV3-1/TRBV3-2	TRBD1	NA	TRBJ2-3	TGTGCCAGCAGCCAAGTCCGGACAGGGGGAGCAGATACGCAGTATTTT	CASSQVRTGGADTQYF
TRBV9	NA	NA	TRBJ2-7	TGTGCCAGCAGCGTAGCGACAGGATCGCTAGAAGAGCAGTACTTC	CASSVATGSLEEQYF
TRBV6-2/TRBV6-3	TRBD1	NA	TRBJ1-1	TGTGCCAGCAGTTCTCCCTCCGGGACAGCGAACACTGAAGCTTTCTTT	CASSSPSGTANTEAFF
TRBV2	TRBD1	NA	TRBJ2-1	TGTGCCAGCAGTGGTCACGGGACAGGGGTCAATGAGCAGTTCTTC	CASSGHGTGVNEQFF
TRBV27	TRBD2	NA	TRBJ2-3	TGTGCCAGCAGTCTCGGACTAGCGGGAGGTAGGGCAGATACGCAGTATTTT	CASSLGLAGGRADTQYF
TRBV9	TRBD1	NA	TRBJ1-6	TGTGCCAGCAGACTGACAGGGGAGGATTCACCCCTCCACTTT	CASRLTGEDSPLHF